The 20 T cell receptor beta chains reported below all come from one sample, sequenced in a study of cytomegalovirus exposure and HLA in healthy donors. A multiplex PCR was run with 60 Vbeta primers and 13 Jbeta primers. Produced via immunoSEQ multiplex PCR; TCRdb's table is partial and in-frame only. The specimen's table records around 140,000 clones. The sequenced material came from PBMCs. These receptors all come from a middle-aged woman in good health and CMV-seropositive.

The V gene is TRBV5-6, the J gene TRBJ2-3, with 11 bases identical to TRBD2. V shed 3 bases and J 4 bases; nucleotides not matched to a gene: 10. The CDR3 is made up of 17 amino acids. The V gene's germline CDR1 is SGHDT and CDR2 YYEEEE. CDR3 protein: CASSYSGRAWEADTQYF. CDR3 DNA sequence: TGTGCCAGCAGCTATAGCGGGAGGGCATGGGAGGCAGATACGCAGTATTTT. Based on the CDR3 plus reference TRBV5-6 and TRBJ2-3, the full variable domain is DAGVTQSPTHLIKTRGQQVTLRCSPKSGHDTVSWYQQALGQGPQFIFQYYEEEERQRGNFPDRFSGHQFPNYSSELNVNALLLGDSALYLCASSYSGRAWEADTQYFGPGTRLTVL.

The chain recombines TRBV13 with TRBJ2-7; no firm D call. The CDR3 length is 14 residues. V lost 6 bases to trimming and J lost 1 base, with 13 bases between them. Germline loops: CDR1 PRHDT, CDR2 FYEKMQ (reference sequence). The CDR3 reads CASSPPTGSYEQYF. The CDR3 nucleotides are TGTGCCAGCAGTCCACCGACTGGTTCCTACGAGCAGTACTTC. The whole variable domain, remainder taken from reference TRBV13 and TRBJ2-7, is AAGVIQSPRHLIKEKRETATLKCYPIPRHDTVYWYQQGPGQDPQFLISFYEKMQSDKGSIPDRFSAQQFSDYHSELNMSSLELGDSALYFCASSPPTGSYEQYFGPGTRLTVT.

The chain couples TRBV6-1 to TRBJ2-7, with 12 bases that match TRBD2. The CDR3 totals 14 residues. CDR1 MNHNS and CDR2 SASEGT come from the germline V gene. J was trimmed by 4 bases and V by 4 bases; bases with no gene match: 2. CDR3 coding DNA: TGTGCCAGCAGTGCTAGCGGGAGGGCGTACGAGCAGTACTTC. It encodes CASSASGRAYEQYF.

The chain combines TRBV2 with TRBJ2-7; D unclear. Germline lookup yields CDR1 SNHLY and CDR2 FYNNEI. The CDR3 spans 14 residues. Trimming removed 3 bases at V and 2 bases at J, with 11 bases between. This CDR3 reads CASSEVSTPYEQYF. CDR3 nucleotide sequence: TGTGCCAGCAGTGAGGTTTCGACTCCCTACGAGCAGTACTTC.

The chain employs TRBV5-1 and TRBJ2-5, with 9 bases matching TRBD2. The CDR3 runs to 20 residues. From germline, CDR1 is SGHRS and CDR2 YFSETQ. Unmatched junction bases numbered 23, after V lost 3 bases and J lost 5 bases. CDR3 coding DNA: TGCGCCAGCAGCTCCACAACTAAAGTACTAGCGGGCCGGAGGGGGGAGACCCAGTACTTC. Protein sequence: CASSSTTKVLAGRRGETQYF. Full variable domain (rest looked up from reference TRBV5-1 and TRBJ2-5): KAGVTQTPRYLIKTRGQQVTLSCSPISGHRSVSWYQQTPGQGLQFLFEYFSETQRNKGNFPGRFSGRQFSNSRSEMNVSTLELGDSALYLCASSSTTKVLAGRRGETQYFGPGTRLLVL.

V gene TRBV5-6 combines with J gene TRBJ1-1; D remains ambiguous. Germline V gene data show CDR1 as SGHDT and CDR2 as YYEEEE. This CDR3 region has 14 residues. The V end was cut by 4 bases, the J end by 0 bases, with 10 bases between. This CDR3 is CASSPTPMNTEAFF. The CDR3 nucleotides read TGTGCCAGCAGCCCTACTCCAATGAACACTGAAGCTTTCTTT.

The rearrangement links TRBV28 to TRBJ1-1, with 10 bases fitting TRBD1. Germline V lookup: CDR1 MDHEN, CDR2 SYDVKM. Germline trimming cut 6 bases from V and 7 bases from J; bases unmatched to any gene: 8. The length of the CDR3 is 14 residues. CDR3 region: CASSFLGQGIEAFF. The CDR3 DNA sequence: TGTGCCAGCAGCTTTCTGGGACAGGGGATTGAAGCTTTCTTT.

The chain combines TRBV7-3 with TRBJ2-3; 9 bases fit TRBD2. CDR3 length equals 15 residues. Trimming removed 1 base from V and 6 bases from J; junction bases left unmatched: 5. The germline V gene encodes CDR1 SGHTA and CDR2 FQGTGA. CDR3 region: CASSLRAGGWDTQYF. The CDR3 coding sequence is TGTGCCAGCAGCTTAAGAGCGGGAGGATGGGATACGCAGTATTTT.

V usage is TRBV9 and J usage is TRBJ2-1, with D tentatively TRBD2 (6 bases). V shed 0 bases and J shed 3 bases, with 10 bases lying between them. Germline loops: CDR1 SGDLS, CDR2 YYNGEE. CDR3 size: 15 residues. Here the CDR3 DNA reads TGTGCCAGCAGCGTAGACGGCGGGATCTACAATGAGCAGTTCTTC. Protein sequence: CASSVDGGIYNEQFF.

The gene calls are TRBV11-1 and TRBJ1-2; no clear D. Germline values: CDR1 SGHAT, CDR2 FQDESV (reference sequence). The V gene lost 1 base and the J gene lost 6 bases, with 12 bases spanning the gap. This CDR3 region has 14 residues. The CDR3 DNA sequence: TGTGCCAGCAGCTTAGTGGGCAGAGCAGATGGCTACACCTTC. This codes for CASSLVGRADGYTF.

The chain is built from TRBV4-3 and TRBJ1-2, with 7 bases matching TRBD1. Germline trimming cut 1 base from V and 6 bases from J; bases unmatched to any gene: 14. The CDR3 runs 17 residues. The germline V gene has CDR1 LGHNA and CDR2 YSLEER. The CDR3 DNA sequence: TGCGCCAGCAGCCAAGCCCCTAAGGGACAGCTTAATCATGGCTACACCTTC. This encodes CASSQAPKGQLNHGYTF.

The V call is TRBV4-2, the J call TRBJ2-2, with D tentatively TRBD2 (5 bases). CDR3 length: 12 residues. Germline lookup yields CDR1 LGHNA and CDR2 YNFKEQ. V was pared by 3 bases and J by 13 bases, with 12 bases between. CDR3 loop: CASSQGDMLLFF. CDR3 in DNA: TGTGCCAGCAGCCAGGGAGATATGCTGCTGTTTTTT.

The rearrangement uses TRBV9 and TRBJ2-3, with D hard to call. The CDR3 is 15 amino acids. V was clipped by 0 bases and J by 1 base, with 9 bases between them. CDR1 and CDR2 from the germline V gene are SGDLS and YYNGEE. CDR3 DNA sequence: TGTGCCAGCAGCGTAGTAGGCGCGGGCACAGATACGCAGTATTTT. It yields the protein CASSVVGAGTDTQYF.

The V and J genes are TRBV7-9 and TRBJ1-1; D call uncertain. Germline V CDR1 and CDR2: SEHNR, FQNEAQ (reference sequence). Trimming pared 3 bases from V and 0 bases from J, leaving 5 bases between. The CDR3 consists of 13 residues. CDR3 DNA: TGTGCCAGCAGCTTCCGCGTGAACACTGAAGCTTTCTTT. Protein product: CASSFRVNTEAFF.

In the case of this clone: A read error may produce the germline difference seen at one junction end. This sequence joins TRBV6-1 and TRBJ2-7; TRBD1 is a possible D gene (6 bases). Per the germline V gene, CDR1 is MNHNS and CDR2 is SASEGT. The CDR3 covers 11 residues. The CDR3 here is CASPTGLVTNF. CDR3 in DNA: TGTGCAAGCCCGACAGGTCTCGTGACTAACTTC.

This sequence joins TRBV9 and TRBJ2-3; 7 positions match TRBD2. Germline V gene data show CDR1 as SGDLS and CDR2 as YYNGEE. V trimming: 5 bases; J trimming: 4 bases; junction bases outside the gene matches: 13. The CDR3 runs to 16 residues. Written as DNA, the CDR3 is TGTGCCAGCAGTAGGGGAGGCGGGAGTGTTGCAGATACGCAGTATTTT. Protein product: CASSRGGGSVADTQYF.

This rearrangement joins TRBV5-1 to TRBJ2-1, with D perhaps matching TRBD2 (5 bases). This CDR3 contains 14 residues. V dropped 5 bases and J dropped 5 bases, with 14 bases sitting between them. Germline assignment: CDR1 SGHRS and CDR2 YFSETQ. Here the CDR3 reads CASSWRRPDNEQFF. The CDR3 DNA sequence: TGCGCCAGCAGTTGGAGGCGCCCAGACAATGAGCAGTTCTTC.

CDR3 nucleotides: TGTGCCAGCAGCTTAGAGGGGGGGATCAATCAGCCCCAGCATTTT. Its protein product is CASSLEGGINQPQHF. The chain combines TRBV7-9 with TRBJ1-5, with D maybe TRBD1 (6 bases). CDR1 SEHNR and CDR2 FQNEAQ come from the germline V gene (reference sequence). V gave up 1 base and J gave up 3 bases, with 10 bases separating them. The CDR3 totals 15 residues.

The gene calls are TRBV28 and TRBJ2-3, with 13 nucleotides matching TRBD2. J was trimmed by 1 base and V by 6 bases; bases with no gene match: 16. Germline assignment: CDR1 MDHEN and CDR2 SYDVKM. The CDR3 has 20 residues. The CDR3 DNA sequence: TGTGCCAGCAGCCCTTTTCCGGGACTAGCGGGACCGACAGGCACAGATACGCAGTATTTT. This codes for CASSPFPGLAGPTGTDTQYF.

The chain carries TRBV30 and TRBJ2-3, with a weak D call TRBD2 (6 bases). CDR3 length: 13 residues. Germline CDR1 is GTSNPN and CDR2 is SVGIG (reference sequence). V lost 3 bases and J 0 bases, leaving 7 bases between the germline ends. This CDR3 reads CAWRSGSTDTQYF. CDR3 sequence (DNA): TGTGCCTGGAGGAGCGGGAGCACAGATACGCAGTATTTT. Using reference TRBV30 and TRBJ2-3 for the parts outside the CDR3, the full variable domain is SQTIHQWPATLVQPVGSPLSLECTVEGTSNPNLYWYRQAAGRGLQLLFYSVGIGQISSEVPQNLSASRPQDRQFILSSKKLLLSDSGFYLCAWRSGSTDTQYFGPGTRLTVL.